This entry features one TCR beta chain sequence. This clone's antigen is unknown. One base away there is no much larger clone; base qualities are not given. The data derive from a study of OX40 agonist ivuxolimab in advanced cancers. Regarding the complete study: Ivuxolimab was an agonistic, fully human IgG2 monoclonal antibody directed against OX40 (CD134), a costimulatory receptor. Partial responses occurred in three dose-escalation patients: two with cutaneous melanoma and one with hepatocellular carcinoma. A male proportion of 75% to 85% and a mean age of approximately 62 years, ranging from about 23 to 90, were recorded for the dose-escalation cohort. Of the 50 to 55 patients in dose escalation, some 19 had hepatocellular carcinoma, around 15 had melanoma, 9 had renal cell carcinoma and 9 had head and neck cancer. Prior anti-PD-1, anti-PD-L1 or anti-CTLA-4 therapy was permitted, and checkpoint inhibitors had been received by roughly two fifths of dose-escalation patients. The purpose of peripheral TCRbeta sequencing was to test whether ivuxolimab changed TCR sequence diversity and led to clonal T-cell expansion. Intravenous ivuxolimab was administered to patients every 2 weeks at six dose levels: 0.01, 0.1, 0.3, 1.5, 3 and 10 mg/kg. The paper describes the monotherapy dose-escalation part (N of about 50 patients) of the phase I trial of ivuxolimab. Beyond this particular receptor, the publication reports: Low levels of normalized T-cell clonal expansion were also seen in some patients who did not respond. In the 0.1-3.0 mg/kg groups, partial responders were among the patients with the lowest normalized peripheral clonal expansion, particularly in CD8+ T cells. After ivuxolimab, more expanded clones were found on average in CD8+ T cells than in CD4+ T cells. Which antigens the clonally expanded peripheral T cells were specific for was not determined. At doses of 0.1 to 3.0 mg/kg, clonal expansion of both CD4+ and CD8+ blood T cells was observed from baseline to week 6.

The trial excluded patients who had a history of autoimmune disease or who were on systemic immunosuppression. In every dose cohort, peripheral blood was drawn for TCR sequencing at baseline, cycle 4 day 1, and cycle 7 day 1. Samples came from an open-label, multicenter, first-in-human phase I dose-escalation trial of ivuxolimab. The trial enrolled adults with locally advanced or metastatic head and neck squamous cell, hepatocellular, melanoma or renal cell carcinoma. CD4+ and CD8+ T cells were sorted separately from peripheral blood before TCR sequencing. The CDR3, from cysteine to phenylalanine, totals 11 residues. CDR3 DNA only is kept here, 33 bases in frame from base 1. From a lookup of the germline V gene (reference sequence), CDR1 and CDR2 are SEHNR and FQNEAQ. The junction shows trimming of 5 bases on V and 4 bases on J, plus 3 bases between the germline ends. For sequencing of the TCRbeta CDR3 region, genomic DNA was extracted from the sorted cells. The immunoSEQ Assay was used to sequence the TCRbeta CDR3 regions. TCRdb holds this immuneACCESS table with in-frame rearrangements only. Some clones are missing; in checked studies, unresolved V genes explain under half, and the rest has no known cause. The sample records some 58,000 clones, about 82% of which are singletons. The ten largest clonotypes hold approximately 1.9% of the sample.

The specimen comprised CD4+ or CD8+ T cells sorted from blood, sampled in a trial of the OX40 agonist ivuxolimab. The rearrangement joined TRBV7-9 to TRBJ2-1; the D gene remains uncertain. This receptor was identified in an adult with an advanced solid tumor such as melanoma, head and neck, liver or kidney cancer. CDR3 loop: CASSRYNEQFF. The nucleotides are TGTGCCAGCAGCAGGTACAATGAGCAGTTCTTC.